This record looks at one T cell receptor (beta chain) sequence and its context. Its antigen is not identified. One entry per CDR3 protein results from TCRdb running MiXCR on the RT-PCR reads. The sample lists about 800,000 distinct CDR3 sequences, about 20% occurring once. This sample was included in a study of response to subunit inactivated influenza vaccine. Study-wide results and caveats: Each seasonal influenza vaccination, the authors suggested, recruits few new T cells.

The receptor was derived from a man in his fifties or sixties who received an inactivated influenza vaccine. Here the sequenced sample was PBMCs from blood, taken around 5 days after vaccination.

Here the CDR3 DNA reads TGCGCCAGCAGCGCCGGACAGGGGATAGGGCAGCCCCAGCATTTT. Amino acids: CASSAGQGIGQPQHF. This chain links TRBV5-1 with TRBJ1-5, with 9 bases aligning to TRBD1. Germline V CDR1 and CDR2: SGHRS, YFSETQ. The CDR3 consists of 15 residues. With 4 bases clipped from V and 7 bases from J, the junction kept 9 bases outside the gene matches.